This T cell receptor beta chain was sequenced during a study of blood T cell repertoires in COVID-19. Clones were read by immunoSEQ multiplex PCR, and TCRdb kept only the in-frame ones, dropping some. The profile shows around 46,000 clones, around nine tenths of them singletons. Material: peripheral blood. The TCR originated in a man aged 45-65 years with acute or convalescent COVID-19.

Here the CDR3 DNA reads TGTGCCAGCAAATACACAGAGAACACTGAAGCTTTCTTT. Amino acids: CASKYTENTEAFF. The chain employs TRBV12-3 or TRBV12-4 and TRBJ1-1; no firm D call. The V gene lost 7 bases and the J gene lost 1 base, with 10 bases spanning the gap. The CDR3 is made up of 13 amino acids.